A single sample gave rise to the 26 T cell receptor beta chains below, sequenced in a study of OX40 agonist ivuxolimab in advanced cancers. The method was immunoSEQ multiplex PCR; TCRdb's version includes in-frame clones alone and lacks a portion of them. The sample shows 30,000 or so clones, approximately 86% of them seen only once. The material sequenced was CD4+ or CD8+ T cells sorted from blood, taken in a trial of the OX40 agonist ivuxolimab. The origin of the receptors is an adult with an advanced solid tumor such as melanoma, head and neck, liver or kidney cancer.

V usage is TRBV4-2 and J usage is TRBJ2-7; TRBD2 matches at 8 bases. This CDR3 has 16 amino acids. Germline loops: CDR1 LGHNA, CDR2 YNFKEQ. Trimming at V came to 0 bases and at J to 3 bases, leaving 7 bases not matched to a gene. The CDR3 sequence is CASSQDLGSGNYEQYF. DNA of the CDR3: TGTGCCAGCAGCCAAGATCTAGGTAGCGGGAACTACGAGCAGTACTTC.

The rearrangement uses TRBV4-1 and TRBJ2-2; perhaps TRBD2 as D (6 bases). This CDR3 has 15 amino acids. Germline lookup yields CDR1 MGHRA and CDR2 YSYEKL. The V end was cut by 5 bases, the J end by 2 bases, with 12 bases between. The CDR3 DNA reads as TGCGCCAGCAGCTCCGGGACTGCAAACACCGGGGAGCTGTTTTTT. This gives the protein CASSSGTANTGELFF.

The J gene is TRBJ2-3, the V gene TRBV27; 7 bases match TRBD1. The CDR3 consists of 12 residues. J was trimmed by 11 bases and V by 5 bases; bases with no gene match: 7. Germline CDR1 MNHEY, CDR2 SMNVEV (reference sequence). CDR3 bases: TGTGCCAGCAGTCGCAGGGGGTATGGGCAGTATTTT. Its translation: CASSRRGYGQYF.

The chain is built from TRBV5-4 and TRBJ2-7; D is possibly TRBD1 (7 bases). Trimming removed 0 bases from V and 5 bases from J, with 15 bases in between. Germline V gives CDR1 SGHNT, CDR2 YYREEE (reference sequence). The CDR3 totals 15 residues. The CDR3 nucleotides are TGTGCCAGCAGCTTGGTTGCAGGGGGGAATAACGAGCAGTACTTC. This codes for CASSLVAGGNNEQYF.

The V gene is TRBV7-9, the J gene TRBJ2-7, with 7 bases matching TRBD1. This CDR3 comprises 12 residues. CDR1 is SEHNR, CDR2 FQNEAQ, per germline (reference sequence). V trimming: 5 bases; J trimming: 6 bases; junction bases outside the gene matches: 4. The CDR3 DNA reads as TGTGCCAGCAGCCCAGGGGGACGCGAGCAGTACTTC. Translation: CASSPGGREQYF.

This chain joins TRBV4-1 and TRBJ2-7; TRBD2 aligns across 9 bases. V was clipped by 1 base and J by 4 bases; unmatched bases: 5. The CDR3 extends over 15 amino acids. Germline V lookup: CDR1 MGHRA, CDR2 YSYEKL. CDR3 loop: CASSQVRREGYEQYF. The CDR3 coding sequence is TGCGCCAGCAGCCAAGTACGGCGGGAGGGGTACGAGCAGTACTTC.

This clone was seen once. The V and J genes are TRBV27 and TRBJ2-1; TRBD2 agrees at 9 bases. The CDR3 sequence is 15 residues long. V shed 4 bases, J shed 3 bases, and the junction held 4 bases outside the gene matches. Germline assignment: CDR1 MNHEY and CDR2 SMNVEV (reference sequence). As DNA, the CDR3 is TGTGCCAGCAGTTCGCTAGCGGGAATCTACAATGAGCAGTTCTTC. This translates into CASSSLAGIYNEQFF.

This clone was picked up one time. This CDR3 is also generated by other DNA sequences in the sample. The chain has TRBV7-2 and TRBJ1-1, with D hard to call. The CDR3 totals 11 residues. Germline CDR1 SGHTA, CDR2 FQGNSA. V gave up 3 bases and J gave up 1 base, with 0 bases separating them. CDR3 DNA: TGTGCCAGCAGCTTGAACACTGAAGCTTTCTTT. The encoded protein is CASSLNTEAFF.

The rearrangement joins TRBV29-1 to TRBJ2-7; TRBD2 might be the D (6 bases). The CDR3 spans 14 residues. The V end lost 4 bases, the J end lost 4 bases, and 17 bases lay between the germline ends. Germline V gene sequence: CDR1 SQVTM, CDR2 ANQGSEA. The CDR3 DNA follows: TGCAGCGTTGGATCGGGGGAAACGGGTTACGAGCAGTACTTC. This sequence encodes CSVGSGETGYEQYF.

The chain recombines TRBV6-5 with TRBJ2-3; TRBD2 matches at 10 bases. With 6 bases clipped from V and 1 base from J, the junction kept 1 base outside the gene matches. The CDR3 has 14 amino acids. Germline lookup yields CDR1 MNHEY and CDR2 SVGAGI. The DNA of the CDR3 is TGTGCCAGCAGCCTAGCGGGAGGCACAGATACGCAGTATTTT. This sequence encodes CASSLAGGTDTQYF.

The chain carries TRBV18 and TRBJ2-1; 7 nucleotides match TRBD2. The length of the CDR3 is 16 residues. Trimming removed 4 bases from V and 3 bases from J; junction bases left unmatched: 9. The germline gives CDR1 KGHSH, CDR2 LQKENI. The CDR3 sequence: CASSLLSAGDYNEQFF. The CDR3 DNA reads TGTGCCAGCTCACTCCTTTCGGCGGGAGACTACAATGAGCAGTTCTTC.

The rearrangement links TRBV28 to TRBJ2-5; the D gene is possibly TRBD1 (6 bases). Trimming stripped 3 bases from V and 5 bases from J, with 16 bases between. CDR1 MDHEN and CDR2 SYDVKM come from the germline V gene. This CDR3 region has 15 residues. CDR3 protein: CASSFGRGLLETQYF. CDR3 DNA: TGTGCCAGCAGTTTTGGTAGGGGGTTGTTGGAGACCCAGTACTTC.

The J gene is TRBJ1-1, the V gene TRBV28; D not resolved. The CDR3 is made up of 15 amino acids. Germline loops: CDR1 MDHEN, CDR2 SYDVKM. Trimming took 4 bases from V and 0 from J, leaving 12 bases between them. The CDR3 DNA sequence: TGTGCCAGCAGTTATCCCCGGGTCCTGAACACTGAAGCTTTCTTT. Translation gives CASSYPRVLNTEAFF.

The V and J genes are TRBV27 and TRBJ2-1; unclear D gene. The CDR3 extends over 12 amino acids. Trimming left V 5 bases short and J 8 bases short, with 10 bases between. Germline V gene lookup returns CDR1 MNHEY and CDR2 SMNVEV (reference sequence). The CDR3 here is CASSPGSYEQFF. The CDR3 DNA follows: TGTGCCAGCAGTCCCGGCAGTTATGAGCAGTTCTTC.

This chain links TRBV5-6 with TRBJ1-1; no reliable D call. The CDR3 loop spans 14 amino acids. Per germline, CDR1 SGHDT and CDR2 YYEEEE. V was clipped by 4 bases and J by 8 bases, with 18 bases between them. CDR3: CASSDYPGNSEAFF. The CDR3 DNA is TGTGCCAGCAGCGACTACCCTGGAAATTCCGAAGCTTTCTTT.

The V and J genes are TRBV29-1 and TRBJ1-2; D gene unclear. This CDR3 spans 14 amino acids. V was clipped by 2 bases and J by 2 bases, with 12 bases between them. CDR1 and CDR2 from the germline V gene are SQVTM and ANQGSEA. The CDR3: CSVESPDGNYGYTF. For the CDR3, the DNA is TGCAGCGTTGAATCTCCCGATGGGAACTATGGCTACACCTTC.

The chain combines TRBV5-1 with TRBJ1-1; 11 bases are a match to TRBD1. Germline CDR1 and CDR2: SGHRS and YFSETQ. Losses at the gene ends were 3 bases for V and 1 base for J; bases not matched to a gene: 2. The CDR3 totals 15 residues. CDR3 nucleotide sequence: TGCGCCAGCAGCTGGGGGACAGGGGGGAACACTGAAGCTTTCTTT. Its translation is CASSWGTGGNTEAFF.

J is TRBJ1-5 and V is TRBV4-2; possibly TRBD1 for D (5 bases). The V end lost 0 bases, the J end lost 7 bases, and 10 bases lay between the germline ends. Germline lookup yields CDR1 LGHNA and CDR2 YNFKEQ. The CDR3 is 14 amino acids. This chain's CDR3 is CASSQEDSFQPQHF. CDR3 in DNA: TGTGCCAGCAGCCAAGAAGACAGTTTCCAGCCCCAGCATTTT.

J is TRBJ2-3 and V is TRBV9; 10 nucleotides align to TRBD2. The CDR3 totals 16 residues. Germline lookup yields CDR1 SGDLS and CDR2 YYNGEE. The J segment lost 4 bases and the V segment lost 4 bases, leaving 9 bases of the junction unmatched. CDR3 protein: CASSPWTSGVSDTQYF. The CDR3 DNA is TGTGCCAGCAGCCCATGGACTAGCGGTGTCTCAGATACGCAGTATTTT.

This chain uses TRBV9 with TRBJ2-7, with no clear D. Germline values: CDR1 SGDLS, CDR2 YYNGEE. The CDR3 totals 14 residues. Trimming pared 4 bases from V and 2 bases from J, leaving 13 bases between. CDR3 DNA: TGTGCCAGCAGCTCCCGAGGTGGCACCTACGAGCAGTACTTC. It specifies CASSSRGGTYEQYF.

The rearrangement uses TRBV2 and TRBJ1-5, with D perhaps TRBD1 (6 bases). The V and J ends lost 2 bases and 4 bases respectively, with 15 bases between them. The CDR3 sequence is 16 residues long. Germline CDR1 SNHLY, CDR2 FYNNEI. The CDR3: CASSEPLDSPNQPQHF. The CDR3 nucleotides read TGTGCCAGCAGTGAACCCCTGGACAGCCCTAATCAGCCCCAGCATTTT.

The chain has TRBV19 and TRBJ1-5; 8 bases match TRBD1. Trimming removed 6 bases from V and 6 bases from J; junction bases left unmatched: 7. Germline values: CDR1 LNHDA, CDR2 SQIVND (reference sequence). The CDR3 spans 14 residues. The CDR3 loop is CASSEQGEPQPQHF. The CDR3 nucleotides are TGTGCCAGTAGCGAACAGGGGGAACCTCAGCCCCAGCATTTT. The full variable domain, rest sourced from reference TRBV19 and TRBJ1-5, is DGGITQSPKYLFRKEGQNVTLSCEQNLNHDAMYWYRQDPGQGLRLIYYSQIVNDFQKGDIAEGYSVSREKKESFPLTVTSAQKNPTAFYLCASSEQGEPQPQHFGDGTRLSIL.

V gene TRBV18 combines with J gene TRBJ2-5; TRBD2 matches 12 bases. The germline V gene has CDR1 KGHSH and CDR2 LQKENI. The CDR3 has 16 amino acids. J lost 4 bases, V lost 4 bases, and 7 bases had no gene match. This CDR3 reads CASSRPRTSGTETQYF. Written as DNA, the CDR3 is TGTGCCAGCTCACGTCCACGGACTAGCGGGACAGAGACCCAGTACTTC.

This clone was found once. V gene TRBV9 combines with J gene TRBJ1-1; D not resolved. Germline lookup yields CDR1 SGDLS and CDR2 YYNGEE. Trimming cost V 5 bases and J 3 bases, with 11 bases left between them. The CDR3 covers 13 residues. The CDR3, as DNA: TGTGCCAGCAGAGAGGTAGCACACACTGAAGCTTTCTTT. Protein product: CASREVAHTEAFF.

V is TRBV9 and J is TRBJ2-1; D is ambiguous. V shed 0 bases and J shed 5 bases, with 9 bases lying between them. The length of the CDR3 is 14 residues. The germline CDR1 and CDR2 sequences are SGDLS and YYNGEE. The chain's CDR3 is CASSVEISNNEQFF. The DNA for the CDR3 is TGTGCCAGCAGCGTAGAGATAAGCAACAATGAGCAGTTCTTC. The full variable domain, in which reference TRBV9 and TRBJ2-1 provide the parts outside the CDR3, is DSGVTQTPKHLITATGQRVTLRCSPRSGDLSVYWYQQSLDQGLQFLIQYYNGEERAKGNILERFSAQQFPDLHSELNLSSLELGDSALYFCASSVEISNNEQFFGPGTRLTVL.

This clone was picked up one time. The chain is built from TRBV7-9 and TRBJ2-5; 10 positions match TRBD2. The germline V gene encodes CDR1 SEHNR and CDR2 FQNEAQ (reference sequence). This CDR3 region has 15 residues. The junction had 3 bases not matched to a gene; V was cut back by 1 base and J by 4 bases. The CDR3 nucleotides read TGTGCCAGCAGCTTAGGTCTAGCGGGAGCAGAGACCCAGTACTTC. It yields the protein CASSLGLAGAETQYF.